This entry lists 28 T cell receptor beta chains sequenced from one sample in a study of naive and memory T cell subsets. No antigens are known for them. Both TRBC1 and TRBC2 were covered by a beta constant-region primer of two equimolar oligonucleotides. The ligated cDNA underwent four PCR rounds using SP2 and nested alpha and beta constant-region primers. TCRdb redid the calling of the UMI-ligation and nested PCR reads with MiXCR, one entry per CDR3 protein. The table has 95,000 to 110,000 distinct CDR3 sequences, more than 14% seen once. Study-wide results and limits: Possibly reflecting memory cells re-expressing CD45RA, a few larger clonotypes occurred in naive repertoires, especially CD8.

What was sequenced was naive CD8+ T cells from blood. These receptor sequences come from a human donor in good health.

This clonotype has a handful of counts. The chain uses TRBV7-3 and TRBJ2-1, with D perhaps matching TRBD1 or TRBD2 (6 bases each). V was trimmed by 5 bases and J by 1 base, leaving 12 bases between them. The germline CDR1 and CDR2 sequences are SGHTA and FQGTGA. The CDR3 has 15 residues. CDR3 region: CASSRGLASYNEQFF. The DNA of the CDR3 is TGTGCCAGCAGCCGGGGGCTAGCATCCTACAATGAGCAGTTCTTC. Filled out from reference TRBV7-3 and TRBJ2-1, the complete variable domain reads GAGVSQTPSNKVTEKGKYVELRCDPISGHTALYWYRQSLGQGPEFLIYFQGTGAADDSGLPNDRFFAVRPEGSVSTLKIQRTERGDSAVYLCASSRGLASYNEQFFGPGTRLTVL.

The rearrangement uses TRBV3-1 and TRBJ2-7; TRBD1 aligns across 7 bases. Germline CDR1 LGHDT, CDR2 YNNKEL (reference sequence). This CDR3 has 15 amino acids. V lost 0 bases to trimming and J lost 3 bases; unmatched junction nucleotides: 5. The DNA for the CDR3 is TGTGCCAGCAGCCAAGACCTGGGACAGATCTACGAGCAGTACTTC. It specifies CASSQDLGQIYEQYF.

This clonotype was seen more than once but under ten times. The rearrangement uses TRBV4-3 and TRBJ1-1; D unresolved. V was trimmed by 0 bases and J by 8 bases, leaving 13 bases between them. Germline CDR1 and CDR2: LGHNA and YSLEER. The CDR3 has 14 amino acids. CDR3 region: CASSQDRALKEAFF. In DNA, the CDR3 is TGCGCCAGCAGCCAAGATCGGGCCCTAAAGGAAGCTTTCTTT.

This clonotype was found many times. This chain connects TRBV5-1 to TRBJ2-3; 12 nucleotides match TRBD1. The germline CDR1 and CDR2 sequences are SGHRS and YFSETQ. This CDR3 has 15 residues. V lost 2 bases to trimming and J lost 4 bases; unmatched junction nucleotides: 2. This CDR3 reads CASSFGTGGADTQYF. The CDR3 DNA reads TGCGCCAGCAGCTTCGGGACAGGGGGCGCAGATACGCAGTATTTT.

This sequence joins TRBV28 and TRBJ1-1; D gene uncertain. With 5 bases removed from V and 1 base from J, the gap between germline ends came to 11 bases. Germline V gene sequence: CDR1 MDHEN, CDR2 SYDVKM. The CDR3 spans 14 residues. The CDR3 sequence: CASSPLATNTEAFF. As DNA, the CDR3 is TGTGCCAGCAGTCCGCTGGCCACGAACACTGAAGCTTTCTTT.

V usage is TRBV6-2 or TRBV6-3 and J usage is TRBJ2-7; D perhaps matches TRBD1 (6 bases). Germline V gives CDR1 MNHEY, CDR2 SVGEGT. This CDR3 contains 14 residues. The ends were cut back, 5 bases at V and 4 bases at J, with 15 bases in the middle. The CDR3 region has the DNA TGTGCCAGCAGTGGACGGGACAATCCGTACGAGCAGTACTTC. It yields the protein CASSGRDNPYEQYF.

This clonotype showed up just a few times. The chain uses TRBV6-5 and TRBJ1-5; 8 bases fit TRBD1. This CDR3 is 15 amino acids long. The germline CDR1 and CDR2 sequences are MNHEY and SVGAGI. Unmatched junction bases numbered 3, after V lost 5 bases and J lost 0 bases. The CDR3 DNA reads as TGTGCCAGCAGTGACGGACAGGGTAGCAATCAGCCCCAGCATTTT. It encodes CASSDGQGSNQPQHF.

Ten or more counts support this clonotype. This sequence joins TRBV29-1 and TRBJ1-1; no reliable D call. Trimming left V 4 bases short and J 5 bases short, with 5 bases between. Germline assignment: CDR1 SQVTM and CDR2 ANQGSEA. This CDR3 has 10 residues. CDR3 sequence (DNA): TGCAGCGTTGCCGGGACTGAAGCTTTCTTT. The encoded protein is CSVAGTEAFF.

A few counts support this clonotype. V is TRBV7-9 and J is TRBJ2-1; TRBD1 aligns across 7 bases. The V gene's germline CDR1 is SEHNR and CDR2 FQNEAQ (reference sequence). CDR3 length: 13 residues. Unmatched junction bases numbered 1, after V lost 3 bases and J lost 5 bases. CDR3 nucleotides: TGTGCCAGCAGCTTCCAGGGGGACAATGAGCAGTTCTTC. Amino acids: CASSFQGDNEQFF.

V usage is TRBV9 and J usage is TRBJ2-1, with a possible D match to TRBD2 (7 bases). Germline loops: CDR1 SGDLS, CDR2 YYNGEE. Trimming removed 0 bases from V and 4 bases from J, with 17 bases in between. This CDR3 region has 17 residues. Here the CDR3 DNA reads TGTGCCAGCAGCGTAGCCTCCGGCGGGGGCGTGTACAATGAGCAGTTCTTC. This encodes CASSVASGGGVYNEQFF.

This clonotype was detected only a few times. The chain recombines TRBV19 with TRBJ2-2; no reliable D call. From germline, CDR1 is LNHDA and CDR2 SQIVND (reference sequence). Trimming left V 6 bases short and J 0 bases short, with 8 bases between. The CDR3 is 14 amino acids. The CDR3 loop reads CASRPAANTGELFF. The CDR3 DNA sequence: TGTGCCAGTAGGCCTGCGGCGAACACCGGGGAGCTGTTTTTT.

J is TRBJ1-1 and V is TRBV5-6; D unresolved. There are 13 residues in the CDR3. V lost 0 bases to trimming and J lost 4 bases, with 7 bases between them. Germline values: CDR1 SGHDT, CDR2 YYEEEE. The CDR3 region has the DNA TGTGCCAGCAGCTTGGGCCGTACCACTGAAGCTTTCTTT. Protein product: CASSLGRTTEAFF.

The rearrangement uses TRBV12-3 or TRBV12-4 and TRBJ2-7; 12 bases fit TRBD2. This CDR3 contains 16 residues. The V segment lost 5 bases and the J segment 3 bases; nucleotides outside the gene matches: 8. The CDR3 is CASSDILAGGFYEQYF. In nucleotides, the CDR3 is TGTGCCAGCAGTGATATACTAGCGGGAGGATTCTACGAGCAGTACTTC.

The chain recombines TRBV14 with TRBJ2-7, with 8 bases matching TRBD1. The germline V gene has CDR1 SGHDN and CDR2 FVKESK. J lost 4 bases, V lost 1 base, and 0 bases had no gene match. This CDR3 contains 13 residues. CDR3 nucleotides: TGTGCCAGCAGCCAAGGGACAGGGTACGAGCAGTACTTC. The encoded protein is CASSQGTGYEQYF.

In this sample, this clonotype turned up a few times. The CDR3 DNA reads as TGTGCCAGCAGGGTTCCCCGGTTTGCAGGACAATCACCTGAGGGTTTCTTT. Its protein is CASRVPRFAGQSPEGFF. The chain is built from TRBV6-1 and TRBJ1-1; D may be TRBD1 (5 bases). CDR1 is MNHNS, CDR2 SASEGT, per germline. There are 17 residues in the CDR3. The V gene lost 6 bases and the J gene lost 13 bases, with 33 bases spanning the gap.

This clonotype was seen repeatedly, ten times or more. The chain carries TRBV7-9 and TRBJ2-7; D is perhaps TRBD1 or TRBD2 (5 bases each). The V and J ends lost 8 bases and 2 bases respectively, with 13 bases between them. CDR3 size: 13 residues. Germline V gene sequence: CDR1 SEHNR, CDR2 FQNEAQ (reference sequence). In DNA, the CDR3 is TGTGCCAGCGTCTCGGGACCGACCTACGAGCAGTACTTC. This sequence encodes CASVSGPTYEQYF.

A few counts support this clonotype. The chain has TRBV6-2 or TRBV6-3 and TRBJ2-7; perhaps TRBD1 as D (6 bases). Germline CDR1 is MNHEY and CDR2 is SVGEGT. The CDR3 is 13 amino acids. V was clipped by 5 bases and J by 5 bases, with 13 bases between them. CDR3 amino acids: CASSQGTGNEQYF. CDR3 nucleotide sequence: TGTGCCAGCAGTCAGGGTACAGGGAACGAGCAGTACTTC.

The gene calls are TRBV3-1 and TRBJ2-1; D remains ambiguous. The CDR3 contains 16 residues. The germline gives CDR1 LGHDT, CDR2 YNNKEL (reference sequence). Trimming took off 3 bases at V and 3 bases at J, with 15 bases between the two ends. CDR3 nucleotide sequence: TGTGCCAGCAGCCAGCCGAGTGACACCTACTACAATGAGCAGTTCTTC. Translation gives CASSQPSDTYYNEQFF.

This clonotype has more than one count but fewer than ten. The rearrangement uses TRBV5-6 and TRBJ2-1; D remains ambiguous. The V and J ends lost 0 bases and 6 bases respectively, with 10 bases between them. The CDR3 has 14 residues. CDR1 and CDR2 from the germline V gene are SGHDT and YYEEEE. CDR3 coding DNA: TGTGCCAGCAGCTTGGATGGTTCTGGCAATGAGCAGTTCTTC. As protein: CASSLDGSGNEQFF.

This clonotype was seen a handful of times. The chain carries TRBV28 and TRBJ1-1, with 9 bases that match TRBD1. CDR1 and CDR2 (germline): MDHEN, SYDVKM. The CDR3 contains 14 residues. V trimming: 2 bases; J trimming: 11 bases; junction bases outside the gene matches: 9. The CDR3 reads CASSLAGDRVGAFF. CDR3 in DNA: TGTGCCAGCAGTTTAGCAGGGGACAGGGTGGGGGCTTTCTTT.

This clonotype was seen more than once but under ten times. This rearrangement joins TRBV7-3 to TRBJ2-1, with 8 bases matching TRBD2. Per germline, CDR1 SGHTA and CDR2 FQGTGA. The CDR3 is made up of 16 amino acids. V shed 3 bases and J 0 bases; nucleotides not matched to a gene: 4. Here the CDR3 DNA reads TGTGCCAGCAGCTTCGGCGGGAGGCTCTCCTACAATGAGCAGTTCTTC. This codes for CASSFGGRLSYNEQFF.

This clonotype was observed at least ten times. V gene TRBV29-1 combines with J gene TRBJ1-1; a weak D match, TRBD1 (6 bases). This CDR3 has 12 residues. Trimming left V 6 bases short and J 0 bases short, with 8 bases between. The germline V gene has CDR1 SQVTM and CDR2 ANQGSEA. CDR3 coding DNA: TGCAGCGTCAGGGGTATGAACACTGAAGCTTTCTTT. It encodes CSVRGMNTEAFF.

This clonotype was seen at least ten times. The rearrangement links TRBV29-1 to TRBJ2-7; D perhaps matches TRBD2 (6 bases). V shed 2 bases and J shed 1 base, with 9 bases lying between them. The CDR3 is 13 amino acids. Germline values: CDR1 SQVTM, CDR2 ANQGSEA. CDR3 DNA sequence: TGCAGCGTTGAACAGGGAGGATCCTACGAGCAGTACTTC. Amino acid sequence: CSVEQGGSYEQYF.

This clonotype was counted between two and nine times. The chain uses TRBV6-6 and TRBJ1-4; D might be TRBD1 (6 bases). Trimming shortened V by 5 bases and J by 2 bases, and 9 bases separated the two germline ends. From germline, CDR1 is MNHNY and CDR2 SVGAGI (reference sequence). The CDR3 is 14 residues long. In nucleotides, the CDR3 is TGTGCCAGCAGTCTAGGGGGTACTAATGAAAAACTGTTTTTT. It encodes CASSLGGTNEKLFF.

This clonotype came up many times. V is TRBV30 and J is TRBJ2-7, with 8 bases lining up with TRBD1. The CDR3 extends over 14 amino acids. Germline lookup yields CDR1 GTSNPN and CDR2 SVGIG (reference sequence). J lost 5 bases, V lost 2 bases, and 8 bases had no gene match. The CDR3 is CAWSSEDRVDEQYF. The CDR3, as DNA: TGTGCCTGGAGTTCCGAGGACAGGGTCGACGAGCAGTACTTC.

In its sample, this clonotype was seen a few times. CDR3 loop: CASSEWYGNEAFF. CDR3 DNA: TGTGCCAGCAGTGAATGGTACGGGAATGAAGCTTTCTTT. The chain recombines TRBV6-1 with TRBJ1-1, with D uncertain. The CDR3 is made up of 13 amino acids. The V end lost 2 bases, the J end lost 7 bases, and 11 bases lay between the germline ends. Germline assignment: CDR1 MNHNS and CDR2 SASEGT.

CDR3 DNA sequence: TGTGCCAGCAGTGACAGGGAATGGCCCCAGCATTTT. Protein sequence: CASSDREWPQHF. The chain carries TRBV25-1 and TRBJ1-5; tentatively, D is TRBD1 (5 bases). This CDR3 is built from 12 residues. Trimming took 3 bases from V and 9 from J, leaving 9 bases between them. CDR1 is MGHDK, CDR2 SYGVNS, per germline.

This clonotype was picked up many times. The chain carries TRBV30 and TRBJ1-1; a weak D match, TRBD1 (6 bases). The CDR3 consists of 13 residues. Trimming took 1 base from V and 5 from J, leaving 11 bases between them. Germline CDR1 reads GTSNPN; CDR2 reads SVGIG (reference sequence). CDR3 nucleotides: TGTGCCTGGAGTGAGGGGGTCGGAACTGAAGCTTTCTTT. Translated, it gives CAWSEGVGTEAFF.